This T cell receptor (beta chain) stems from a study of OX40 agonist ivuxolimab in advanced cancers. Background for the entire study: The costimulatory receptor OX40 (CD134) was targeted by ivuxolimab, a fully human IgG2 agonistic monoclonal antibody. Intravenous ivuxolimab was administered to patients every 2 weeks at six dose levels: 0.01, 0.1, 0.3, 1.5, 3 and 10 mg/kg. Among the roughly 52 dose-escalation patients, roughly 20 had hepatocellular carcinoma, 15 or so melanoma, 9 renal cell carcinoma and 9 head and neck cancer. A male proportion of around 83% and a mean age of approximately 62 years, ranging from about 20 to 79, were recorded for the dose-escalation cohort. Prior anti-PD-1, anti-PD-L1 or anti-CTLA-4 therapy was permitted, and checkpoint inhibitors had been received by around 40% of dose-escalation patients. Partial responses occurred in three dose-escalation patients, of whom one had hepatocellular carcinoma and two had cutaneous melanoma. Peripheral TCRbeta sequencing was intended to test whether TCR sequence diversity was altered and clonal T-cell expansion was caused by ivuxolimab. The monotherapy dose-escalation portion (N of about 50 patients) of the phase I ivuxolimab trial is reported in the paper. The study at large found these results: Low levels of normalized T-cell clonal expansion were also seen in some patients who did not respond. In the 0.1-3.0 mg/kg groups, partial responders were among the patients with the lowest normalized peripheral clonal expansion, particularly in CD8+ T cells. Clonal expansion of both CD4+ and CD8+ blood T cells was observed from baseline to week 6 at doses 0.1 to 3.0 mg/kg. Which antigens the clonally expanded peripheral T cells were specific for was not determined. After ivuxolimab, more expanded clones were found on average in CD8+ T cells than in CD4+ T cells.

Genomic DNA was extracted from sorted cells for sequencing of the TCRbeta CDR3 region. The immunoSEQ Assay was used for sequencing of TCRbeta CDR3 regions. This is the immuneACCESS table as TCRdb keeps it, with only in-frame sequences that have V and J called. A part of the clones is gone; compared with another copy, unresolved V genes explain less than half, and the rest is unexplained. The table for this sample lists 50,000 or so clones; around 89% of them were counted only once. Of the sample, roughly 31% falls within the top ten clones. To note about this clone: The target of this receptor is not known. The input lacks base qualities; no much larger clone sits a single base away.

From its cysteine to its phenylalanine, the CDR3 spans 12 amino acids. Only the CDR3 region is kept as DNA, spanning 36 bases read in frame from base 1. V is cut by 6 bases and J by 9 bases, and the space between the germline ends is 11 bases. From the germline V gene (reference sequence), CDR1 is LNHDA and CDR2 is SQIVND. The trial excluded patients who had a history of autoimmune disease or were on systemic immunosuppression. Peripheral blood for TCR sequencing was collected from all dose cohorts at baseline, on cycle 4 day 1, and on cycle 7 day 1. The samples were taken from a phase I, first-in-human, multicenter, open-label dose-escalation trial of ivuxolimab. Adults with locally advanced or metastatic melanoma, renal cell, hepatocellular, or head and neck squamous cell carcinoma were enrolled in the trial. CD4+ and CD8+ T cells were sorted separately from peripheral blood before TCR sequencing.

Here the chain combines TRBV19 and TRBJ2-2, with the D segment identity uncertain. Sequences were derived from CD4+ or CD8+ T cells sorted from blood, sampled in a trial of the OX40 agonist ivuxolimab. The TCR was taken from an adult with an advanced solid tumor such as melanoma, head and neck, liver or kidney cancer. The DNA reads as follows: TGTGCCAGTAGCGCCGGGTTCCGGGAGCTGTTTTTT. Translated, this is CASSAGFRELFF.